The subject of this entry is one T cell receptor (beta chain). The CDR3 loop spans 14 amino acids. Germline V gene data show CDR1 as SGHAT and CDR2 as FQNNGV. With 1 base removed from V and 1 base from J, the gap between germline ends came to 7 bases. Measured with immunoSEQ multiplex PCR; TCRdb has only the in-frame clones, and not every one. This sample yields 410,000 or so clones, of which about nine tenths are seen a single time; 1.4% to 1.5% belongs to the top ten. This sample stems from a study of blood T cell repertoires in COVID-19. Sequencing used peripheral blood. The clonotype originates from a woman aged 30 to 39 with active or convalescent COVID-19. This sequence joins TRBV11-2 and TRBJ1-1; D is uncertain. This CDR3 reads CASSLGAENTEAFF. The CDR3 nucleotides read TGTGCCAGCAGCTTAGGGGCTGAGAACACTGAAGCTTTCTTT.